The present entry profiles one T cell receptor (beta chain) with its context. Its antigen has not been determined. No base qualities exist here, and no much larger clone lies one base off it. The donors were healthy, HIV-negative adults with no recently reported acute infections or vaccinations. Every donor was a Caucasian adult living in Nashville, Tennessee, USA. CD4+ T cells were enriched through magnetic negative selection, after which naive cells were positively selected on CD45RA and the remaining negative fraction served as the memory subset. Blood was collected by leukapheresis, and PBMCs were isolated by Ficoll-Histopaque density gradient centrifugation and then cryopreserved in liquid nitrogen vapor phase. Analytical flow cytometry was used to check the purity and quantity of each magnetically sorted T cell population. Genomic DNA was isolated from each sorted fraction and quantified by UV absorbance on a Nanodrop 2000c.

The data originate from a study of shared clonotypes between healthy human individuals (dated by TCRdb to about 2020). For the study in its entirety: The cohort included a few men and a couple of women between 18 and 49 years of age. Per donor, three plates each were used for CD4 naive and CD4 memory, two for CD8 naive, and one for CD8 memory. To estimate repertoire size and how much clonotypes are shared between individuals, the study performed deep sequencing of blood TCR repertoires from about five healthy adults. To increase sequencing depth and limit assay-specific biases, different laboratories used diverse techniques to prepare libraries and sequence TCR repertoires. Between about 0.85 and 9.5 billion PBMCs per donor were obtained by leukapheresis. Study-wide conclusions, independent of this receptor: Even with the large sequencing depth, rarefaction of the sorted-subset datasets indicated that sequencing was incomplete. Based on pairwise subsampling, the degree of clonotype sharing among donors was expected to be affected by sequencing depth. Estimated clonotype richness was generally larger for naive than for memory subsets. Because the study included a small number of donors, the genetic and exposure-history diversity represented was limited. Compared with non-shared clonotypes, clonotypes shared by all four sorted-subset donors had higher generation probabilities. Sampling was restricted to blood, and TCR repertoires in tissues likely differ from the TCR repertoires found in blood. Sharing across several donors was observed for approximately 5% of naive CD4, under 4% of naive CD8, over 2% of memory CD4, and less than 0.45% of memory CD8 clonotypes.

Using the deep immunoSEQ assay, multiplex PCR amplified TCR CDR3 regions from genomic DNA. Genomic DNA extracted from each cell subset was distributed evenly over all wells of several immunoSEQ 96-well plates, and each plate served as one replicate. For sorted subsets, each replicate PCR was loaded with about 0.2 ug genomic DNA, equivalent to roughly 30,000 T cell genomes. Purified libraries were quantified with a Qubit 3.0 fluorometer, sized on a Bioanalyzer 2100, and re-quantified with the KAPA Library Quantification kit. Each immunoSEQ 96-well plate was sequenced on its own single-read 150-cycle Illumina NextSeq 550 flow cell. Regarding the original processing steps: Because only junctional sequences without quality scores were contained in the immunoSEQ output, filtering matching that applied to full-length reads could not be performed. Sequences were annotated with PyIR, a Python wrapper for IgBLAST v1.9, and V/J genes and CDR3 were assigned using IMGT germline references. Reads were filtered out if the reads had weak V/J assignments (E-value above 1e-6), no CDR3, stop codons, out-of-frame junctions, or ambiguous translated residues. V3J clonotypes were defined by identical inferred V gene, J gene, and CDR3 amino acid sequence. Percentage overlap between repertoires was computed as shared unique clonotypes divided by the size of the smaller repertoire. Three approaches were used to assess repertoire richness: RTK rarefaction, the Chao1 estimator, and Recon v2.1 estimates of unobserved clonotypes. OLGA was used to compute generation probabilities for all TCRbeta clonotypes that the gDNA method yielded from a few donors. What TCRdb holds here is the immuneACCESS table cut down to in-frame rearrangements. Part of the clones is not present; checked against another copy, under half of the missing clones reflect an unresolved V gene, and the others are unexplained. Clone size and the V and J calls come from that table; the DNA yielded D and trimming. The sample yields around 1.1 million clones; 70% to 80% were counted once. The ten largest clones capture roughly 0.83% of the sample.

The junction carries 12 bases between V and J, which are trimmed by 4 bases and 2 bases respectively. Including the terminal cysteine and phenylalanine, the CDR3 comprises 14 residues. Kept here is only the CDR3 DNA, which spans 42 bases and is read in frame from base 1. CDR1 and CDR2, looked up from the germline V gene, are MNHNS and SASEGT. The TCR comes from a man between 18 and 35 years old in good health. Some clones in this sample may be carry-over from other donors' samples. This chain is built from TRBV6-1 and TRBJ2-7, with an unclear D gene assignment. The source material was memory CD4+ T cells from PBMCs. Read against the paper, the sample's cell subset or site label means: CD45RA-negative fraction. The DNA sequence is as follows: TGTGCCAGCAGTGGGGCCCGGCAACCCTACGAGCAGTACTTC. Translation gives CASSGARQPYEQYF.